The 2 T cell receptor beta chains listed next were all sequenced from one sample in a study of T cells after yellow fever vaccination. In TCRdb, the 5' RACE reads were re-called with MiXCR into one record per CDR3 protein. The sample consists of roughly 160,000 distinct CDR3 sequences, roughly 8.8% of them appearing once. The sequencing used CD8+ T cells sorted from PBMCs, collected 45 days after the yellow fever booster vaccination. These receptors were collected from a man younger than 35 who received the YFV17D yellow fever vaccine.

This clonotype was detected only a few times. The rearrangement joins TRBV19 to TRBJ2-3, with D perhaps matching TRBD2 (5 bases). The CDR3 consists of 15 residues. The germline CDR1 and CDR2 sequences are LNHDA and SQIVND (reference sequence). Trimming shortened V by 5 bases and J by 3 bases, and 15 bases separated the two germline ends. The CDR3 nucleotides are TGTGCCAGTAGTCTGAGGGTCGCTGGGACAGATACGCAGTATTTT. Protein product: CASSLRVAGTDTQYF. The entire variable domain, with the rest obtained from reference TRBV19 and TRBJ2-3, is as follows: DGGITQSPKYLFRKEGQNVTLSCEQNLNHDAMYWYRQDPGQGLRLIYYSQIVNDFQKGDIAEGYSVSREKKESFPLTVTSAQKNPTAFYLCASSLRVAGTDTQYFGPGTRLTVL.

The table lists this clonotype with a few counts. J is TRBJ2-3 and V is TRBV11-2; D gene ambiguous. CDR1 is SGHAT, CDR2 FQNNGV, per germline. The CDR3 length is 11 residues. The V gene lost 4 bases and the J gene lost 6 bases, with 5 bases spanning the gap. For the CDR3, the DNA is TGTGCCAGCAGCTGGTTTGATACGCAGTATTTT. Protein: CASSWFDTQYF. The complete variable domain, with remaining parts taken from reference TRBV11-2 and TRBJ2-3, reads EAGVAQSPRYKIIEKRQSVAFWCNPISGHATLYWYQQILGQGPKLLIQFQNNGVVDDSQLPKDRFSAERLKGVDSTLKIQPAKLEDSAVYLCASSWFDTQYFGPGTRLTVL.